This passage covers 30 T cell receptor beta chains from one sample sequenced in a study of T-cell reconstitution after alpha-beta-depleted transplantation in children. During its preparation, the TCRbeta library received unique molecular identifiers. A single record per CDR3 protein comes from TCRdb applying MiXCR to the PCR reads. The sample has tens of thousands of distinct CDR3 sequences, over 4.5% seen once. Sequences were derived from PBMCs, mostly from graft donor cells, sampled 60 days after TCRalphabeta/CD19-depleted stem cell transplant. Receptors were obtained from a female patient between 2 and 15 years old who had a stem cell transplant for aplastic anemia, so the T cells may come from the graft donor.

The J gene is TRBJ1-5, the V gene TRBV7-9; 8 nucleotides match TRBD1. The CDR3 loop spans 14 amino acids. Per the germline V gene, CDR1 is SEHNR and CDR2 is FQNEAQ (reference sequence). V lost 5 bases and J lost 5; bases outside the gene matches: 5. The DNA of the CDR3 is TGTGCCAGCAGCATAACGACAGGGGATCAGCCCCAGCATTTT. As protein: CASSITTGDQPQHF.

This clonotype was recorded at least ten times. The chain uses TRBV5-1 and TRBJ1-4; D gene uncertain. V gave up 5 bases and J gave up 0 bases, with 8 bases separating them. The germline CDR1 and CDR2 sequences are SGHRS and YFSETQ. The CDR3 extends over 14 amino acids. The CDR3 sequence is CASRSDTTNEKLFF. CDR3 DNA sequence: TGCGCCAGCAGATCTGACACAACTAATGAAAAACTGTTTTTT.

The table lists this clonotype with many counts. V usage is TRBV28 and J usage is TRBJ2-5; 10 bases fit TRBD1. The J segment lost 4 bases and the V segment lost 11 bases, leaving 7 bases of the junction unmatched. The CDR3 consists of 13 residues. Germline V gene data show CDR1 as MDHEN and CDR2 as SYDVKM. DNA for the CDR3: TGTGCCCACGGACAGGGGGACGCAGAGACCCAGTACTTC. It encodes CAHGQGDAETQYF.

This clonotype was counted between two and nine times. The V and J genes are TRBV6-1 and TRBJ2-7; D gene uncertain. CDR1 MNHNS and CDR2 SASEGT come from the germline V gene. This CDR3 comprises 15 residues. V was pared by 3 bases and J by 3 bases, with 15 bases between. CDR3 nucleotide sequence: TGTGCCAGCAGTGATGAGGAAGGGAAAGACTACGAGCAGTACTTC. The encoded protein is CASSDEEGKDYEQYF.

The rearrangement uses TRBV6-5 and TRBJ2-5, with TRBD1 as a possible D gene (5 bases). Germline CDR1 reads MNHEY; CDR2 reads SVGAGI. V dropped 7 bases and J dropped 5 bases, with 8 bases sitting between them. CDR3 length: 11 amino acids. The CDR3 loop is CASIPGETQYF. The CDR3 nucleotides are TGTGCCAGCATACCAGGGGAGACCCAGTACTTC.

This clonotype was detected a few times. This rearrangement joins TRBV12-3 or TRBV12-4 to TRBJ2-7; 8 nucleotides align to TRBD2. This CDR3 is 15 amino acids long. Trimming cost V 0 bases and J 7 bases; bases outside gene matches: 8. For the CDR3, the DNA is TGTGCCAGCAGTTTAGCGCGGGGGGCCCTTGGGGAGCAGTACTTC. Translated, it gives CASSLARGALGEQYF.

This clonotype appeared many times. The chain employs TRBV5-1 and TRBJ2-2; D ambiguous. Germline assignment: CDR1 SGHRS and CDR2 YFSETQ. V was pared by 0 bases and J by 1 base, with 10 bases between. This CDR3 has 16 residues. CDR3 DNA: TGCGCCAGCAGCTTGGGTCCCGCAGGGAACACCGGGGAGCTGTTTTTT. This encodes CASSLGPAGNTGELFF.

This clonotype was observed at least ten times. This chain links TRBV20-1 with TRBJ2-7; 7 bases map to TRBD2. The ends lost 5 bases at V and 0 bases at J; junction bases unmatched: 4. The CDR3 totals 13 residues. CDR1 and CDR2 (germline): DFQATT, SNEGSKA (reference sequence). The CDR3 DNA is TGCAGTGCTCCGCGGGGGAGCTCCTACGAGCAGTACTTC. This sequence encodes CSAPRGSSYEQYF.

This clonotype was counted ten times or more. The chain joins TRBV6-6 to TRBJ2-7; D is perhaps TRBD1 (6 bases). CDR1 is MNHNY and CDR2 is SVGAGI in the germline V gene (reference sequence). CDR3 length: 14 residues. Trimming shortened V by 6 bases and J by 4 bases, and 16 bases separated the two germline ends. CDR3 sequence reads: CASSLGQKLYEQYF. The CDR3 DNA reads TGTGCCAGCAGCCTCGGACAGAAATTGTACGAGCAGTACTTC.

This clonotype was observed at least ten times. This sequence joins TRBV3-1 and TRBJ2-2, with 10 bases lining up with TRBD1. This CDR3 is built from 17 residues. The germline V gene has CDR1 LGHDT and CDR2 YNNKEL (reference sequence). With V trimmed by 8 bases and J by 5 bases, 14 bases remained unmatched. The CDR3 reads CASAGVDRGLWTGELFF. For the CDR3, the DNA is TGTGCCAGCGCGGGTGTAGACAGGGGGCTGTGGACCGGGGAGCTGTTTTTT.

There are many counts of this clonotype. V and J are TRBV5-1 and TRBJ2-1; 14 bases fit TRBD2. CDR1 and CDR2 (germline): SGHRS, YFSETQ. Trimming took 7 bases from V and 8 from J; bases not matched to a gene: 11. The CDR3 loop spans 16 amino acids. The CDR3 sequence is CASPRTSGGSPDEQFF. CDR3 in DNA: TGCGCCAGCCCCCGGACTAGCGGGGGGTCCCCCGATGAGCAGTTCTTC.

This clonotype has a count of ten or more. The V call is TRBV7-9, the J call TRBJ2-3; no clear D gene. V was pared by 0 bases and J by 4 bases, with 8 bases between. The CDR3 is 14 amino acids. Per germline, CDR1 SEHNR and CDR2 FQNEAQ (reference sequence). CDR3 coding DNA: TGTGCCAGCAGCTTAGCAGGGTTGGCAGATACGCAGTATTTT. Protein: CASSLAGLADTQYF.

This sequence joins TRBV5-8 and TRBJ2-1; TRBD1 agrees at 8 bases. CDR1 is SGHTS, CDR2 YDEGEE, per germline. V lost 1 base and J lost 7; bases outside the gene matches: 10. This CDR3 spans 16 amino acids. The CDR3 loop is CASSLFTGGAENEQFF. Here the CDR3 DNA reads TGTGCCAGCAGCTTGTTTACAGGGGGAGCGGAAAATGAGCAGTTCTTC.

There are many counts of this clonotype. The V gene is TRBV3-1, the J gene TRBJ1-2; D remains ambiguous. This CDR3 has 15 amino acids. V was trimmed by 1 base and J by 4 bases, leaving 13 bases between them. Germline lookup yields CDR1 LGHDT and CDR2 YNNKEL (reference sequence). The DNA of the CDR3 is TGTGCCAGCAGCCAAGCATCGGCAGATCTCTATGGCTACACCTTC. Translated, it gives CASSQASADLYGYTF.

This chain uses TRBV5-1 with TRBJ2-3, with D possibly TRBD2 on 5 matching bases. The CDR3 has 16 amino acids. V was shortened by 0 bases and J by 4 bases, with 15 bases between the two germline ends. CDR1 and CDR2 from the germline V gene are SGHRS and YFSETQ. Here the CDR3 reads CASSLAASKVADTQYF. CDR3 coding DNA: TGCGCCAGCAGCTTGGCCGCTAGCAAAGTGGCAGATACGCAGTATTTT.

The J gene is TRBJ2-3, the V gene TRBV5-1; 9 bases align to TRBD1. The V and J ends lost 2 bases and 7 bases, in that order; junction bases with no gene match: 8. The germline V gene has CDR1 SGHRS and CDR2 YFSETQ. The CDR3 sequence is 15 residues long. The DNA of the CDR3 is TGCGCCAGCAGCTTTCCGGGACAGGGAGTTCATACGCAGTATTTT. Amino acids: CASSFPGQGVHTQYF.

This clonotype was counted only a few times. This sequence joins TRBV27 and TRBJ2-1; 7 nucleotides align to TRBD2. Losses at the gene ends were 5 bases for V and 0 bases for J; bases not matched to a gene: 10. Germline CDR1 and CDR2: MNHEY and SMNVEV (reference sequence). The length of the CDR3 is 17 residues. CDR3 amino acids: CASSPLKAGSSYNEQFF. DNA for the CDR3: TGTGCCAGCAGTCCCCTCAAAGCGGGGAGCTCCTACAATGAGCAGTTCTTC.

Points on this clonotype: The junction differs from germline at one of its ends, possibly a read error. The chain carries TRBV5-1 and TRBJ1-1; no firm D call. The CDR3 has 11 amino acids. Germline-derived CDR1 and CDR2 are SGHRS and YFSETQ. CDR3 DNA sequence: TGCCCCAGCAGCCGGGCCACTGAAGCTTTCTTT. Its protein product is CPSSRATEAFF. The full variable domain, rest sourced from reference TRBV5-1 and TRBJ1-1, is KAGVTQTPRYLIKTRGQQVTLSCSPISGHRSVSWYQQTPGQGLQFLFEYFSETQRNKGNFPGRFSGRQFSNSRSEMNVSTLELGDSALYLCPSSRATEAFFGQGTRLTVV.

This clonotype was counted ten times or more. The chain joins TRBV12-3 or TRBV12-4 to TRBJ1-1, with 7 positions matching TRBD1. CDR3 length: 13 residues. V shed 7 bases, J shed 6 bases, and the junction held 8 bases outside the gene matches. The CDR3 loop is CASTTDRWAEAFF. Here the CDR3 DNA reads TGTGCCAGCACCACGGACAGGTGGGCTGAAGCTTTCTTT.

This clonotype has a count of ten or more. V is TRBV12-3 or TRBV12-4 and J is TRBJ1-3, with no clear D. CDR3 length equals 13 residues. The V and J ends lost 3 bases and 0 bases respectively, with 3 bases between them. CDR3: CASSFGSGNTIYF. The CDR3 region has the DNA TGTGCCAGCAGTTTCGGCTCTGGAAACACCATATATTTT.

V and J are TRBV28 and TRBJ1-2; no clear D. CDR1 and CDR2 (germline): MDHEN, SYDVKM. The CDR3 is made up of 13 amino acids. V lost 6 bases, J lost 1 base, and 9 bases lay in between. The CDR3 nucleotides read TGTGCCAGCAGATCCGACGGTAACTATGGCTACACCTTC. Translating it yields CASRSDGNYGYTF.

This clonotype was observed at least ten times. The chain joins TRBV6-5 to TRBJ1-2, with D uncertain. V was clipped by 5 bases and J by 6 bases, with 13 bases between them. Germline values: CDR1 MNHEY, CDR2 SVGAGI. The CDR3 has 13 amino acids. CDR3 nucleotides: TGTGCCAGCAGTCGCGACCCGAGGAATGGCTACACCTTC. The encoded protein is CASSRDPRNGYTF.

This clonotype was found many times. The V and J genes are TRBV5-1 and TRBJ2-3; D gene unclear. This CDR3 is 13 amino acids long. Germline V gives CDR1 SGHRS, CDR2 YFSETQ. Trimming took off 3 bases at V and 5 bases at J, with 10 bases between the two ends. The CDR3 here is CASSSVIRDTQYF. The CDR3 DNA reads as TGCGCCAGCAGCTCGGTCATACGAGATACGCAGTATTTT.

This clonotype was seen ten or more times. The gene calls are TRBV20-1 and TRBJ2-5; 9 bases are shared with TRBD2. Germline V CDR1 and CDR2: DFQATT, SNEGSKA (reference sequence). The V gene end was trimmed by 2 bases and the J gene end by 0 bases; junction bases not matched to a gene: 7. CDR3 size: 16 residues. The CDR3 DNA reads TGCAGTGCTAGAAGGCAGACTAGCGGCGACCAAGAGACCCAGTACTTC. This gives the protein CSARRQTSGDQETQYF.

Judged by abundance, this clonotype is medium-sized (0.01 to 0.1%). CDR3 loop: CASARDSNEQFF. In DNA, the CDR3 is TGTGCCAGCGCTAGGGACAGCAATGAGCAGTTCTTC. The chain combines TRBV2 with TRBJ2-1, with 7 bases matching TRBD1. The V gene's germline CDR1 is SNHLY and CDR2 FYNNEI. Trimming cost V 8 bases and J 6 bases; bases outside gene matches: 4. The length of the CDR3 is 12 residues.

This clonotype was recorded at least ten times. The V and J genes are TRBV3-1 and TRBJ2-7; TRBD2 matches 8 bases. CDR1 is LGHDT, CDR2 YNNKEL, per germline (reference sequence). V shed 0 bases and J 4 bases; nucleotides not matched to a gene: 5. The CDR3 length is 15 residues. In nucleotides, the CDR3 is TGTGCCAGCAGCCAAGAGCGGGGACTAGTATACGAGCAGTACTTC. It specifies CASSQERGLVYEQYF.

There are many counts of this clonotype. The chain recombines TRBV24-1 with TRBJ2-3; TRBD2 might be the D (6 bases). Germline assignment: CDR1 KGHDR and CDR2 SFDVKD. This CDR3 comprises 16 residues. V was clipped by 0 bases and J by 3 bases, with 12 bases between them. The CDR3 sequence is CATSDLHGSGTDTQYF. CDR3 DNA sequence: TGTGCCACCAGTGATTTGCACGGGAGCGGTACAGATACGCAGTATTTT.

In this sample, this clonotype turned up many times. The chain uses TRBV5-1 and TRBJ2-2; 13 nucleotides match TRBD2. After removal of 7 bases from V and 0 bases from J, the junction contained 9 bases not matched to a gene. The CDR3 sequence is 18 residues long. Germline V gene data show CDR1 as SGHRS and CDR2 as YFSETQ. DNA of the CDR3: TGCGCCAGCCGCCCCGGGACTAGCGGGACCCCGAACACCGGGGAGCTGTTTTTT. This translates into CASRPGTSGTPNTGELFF.

On this clonotype itself: This sequence may be a read error, since a much larger clone differs from it by one base. The chain uses TRBV7-9 and TRBJ2-2, with D perhaps being TRBD1 or TRBD2 (5 bases each). CDR1 and CDR2 (germline): SEHNR, FQNEAQ (reference sequence). The CDR3 is 17 residues long. The CDR3 is CASSPTRQKAWTGDLFF. In DNA, the CDR3 is TGTGCCAGCAGCCCCACCCGACAGAAGGCGTGGACCGGGGATCTGTTTTTT.

The chain uses TRBV18 and TRBJ2-7; 10 positions agree with TRBD2. V gave up 2 bases and J gave up 2 bases; unmatched junction bases: 3. CDR3 length: 15 amino acids. Germline CDR1 is KGHSH and CDR2 is LQKENI. This CDR3 is CASSPASGGAYEQYF. As DNA, the CDR3 is TGTGCCAGCTCACCAGCCAGCGGGGGGGCCTACGAGCAGTACTTC.